This T cell receptor (beta chain) came from a study of regulatory T cells in long-lasting Graves disease. For the study at large: Treatment with antithyroid drugs for over 5 years, together with positive TSH receptor antibodies, meant persistent Graves' disease.

Trimming shortened V by 6 bases and J by 4 bases, and 12 bases separated the two germline ends. In germline, CDR1 is DFQATT, CDR2 SNEGSKA (reference sequence). The CDR3 length is 12 residues. For TCR beta, libraries came from iRepertoire HTBI primers and Arm-PCR of CDR3 regions. As handled by the study authors: Samples jointly harbored roughly 60 TRBV and fewer than 15 TRBJ segments. Via MiXCR, TCRdb re-called the multiplex PCR reads, giving one row per CDR3 protein. TCRdb, rather than the study authors, made the V and J calls. The sample shows about 660,000 distinct CDR3 sequences, 30% of them seen only once. Time point of the sample: persistent/refractory GD, antithyroid drugs over 5 years with positive TRAb. PBMCs provided the RNA from which the TCR library was made. The collection involved drawing 7.5 to 9.5 milliliters of peripheral blood into EDTA tubes.

J is TRBJ1-2 and V is TRBV20-1; D is uncertain. The specimen was peripheral blood mononuclear cells (PBMCs), collected when the disease was refractory, from a patient treated with antithyroid drugs. The clonotype comes from a female donor with Graves disease. DNA for the CDR3: TGCAGTGCCCTCCGGAAGGGCTATGGCTACACCTTC. Amino acids: CSALRKGYGYTF.